One and the same sample provided the 17 T cell receptor beta chains below, sequenced in a study of blood T cell repertoires in COVID-19. The table came from immunoSEQ multiplex PCR; TCRdb's copy has only in-frame clones and leaves some out. The sample holds about 140,000 clones; 82% are singletons and the top ten take about 4.3%. Sequencing was done on a sample of peripheral blood. The receptors here all came from a woman older than 75 with acute or convalescent COVID-19.

The CDR3 nucleotides read TGTGCCAGCAGCCGCGACAGGAACACTGAAGCTTTCTTT. Protein product: CASSRDRNTEAFF. This chain joins TRBV6-5 and TRBJ1-1; possible D gene TRBD1, 5 bases. This CDR3 region has 13 residues. Trimming stripped 6 bases from V and 1 base from J, with 9 bases between. Germline V lookup: CDR1 MNHEY, CDR2 SVGAGI.

V and J are TRBV19 and TRBJ1-5, with TRBD1 as a possible D gene (5 bases). The CDR3 is 16 residues long. CDR1 and CDR2 (germline): LNHDA, SQIVND (reference sequence). Trimming shortened V by 7 bases and J by 0 bases, and 16 bases separated the two germline ends. This CDR3 reads CASKQTDLYSNQPQHF. CDR3 bases: TGTGCCAGTAAGCAGACAGATCTATATAGCAATCAGCCCCAGCATTTT. The entire variable domain, with the rest obtained from reference TRBV19 and TRBJ1-5, is as follows: DGGITQSPKYLFRKEGQNVTLSCEQNLNHDAMYWYRQDPGQGLRLIYYSQIVNDFQKGDIAEGYSVSREKKESFPLTVTSAQKNPTAFYLCASKQTDLYSNQPQHFGDGTRLSIL.

The gene calls are TRBV7-9 and TRBJ2-5; 12 nucleotides line up with TRBD2. The CDR3 has 17 amino acids. The V segment lost 6 bases and the J segment 2 bases; nucleotides outside the gene matches: 10. From germline, CDR1 is SEHNR and CDR2 FQNEAQ (reference sequence). In nucleotides, the CDR3 is TGTGCCAGCAGTTCTGGACTAGCGGGACTAGGTCAAGAGACCCAGTACTTC. This translates into CASSSGLAGLGQETQYF.

The chain recombines TRBV4-1 with TRBJ1-1, with 9 bases identical to TRBD1. Unmatched junction bases numbered 4, after V lost 4 bases and J lost 1 base. Germline CDR1 reads MGHRA; CDR2 reads YSYEKL. CDR3 length: 15 amino acids. The CDR3 DNA reads as TGCGCCAGCAGCCCCTTACAGGGGGCGAACACTGAAGCTTTCTTT. As protein: CASSPLQGANTEAFF.

This rearrangement joins TRBV5-1 to TRBJ2-3; the match to TRBD2 covers 7 bases. Germline V gene data show CDR1 as SGHRS and CDR2 as YFSETQ. This CDR3 has 14 residues. The junction had 6 bases not matched to a gene; V was cut back by 6 bases and J by 2 bases. The CDR3 DNA follows: TGCGCCAGCAATGACGGGGGGTACACAGATACGCAGTATTTT. Translating gives CASNDGGYTDTQYF.

The chain carries TRBV7-9 and TRBJ1-1, with 8 bases that match TRBD1. The CDR3 sequence is 14 residues long. Germline lookup yields CDR1 SEHNR and CDR2 FQNEAQ (reference sequence). Trimming at V came to 3 bases and at J to 4 bases, leaving 4 bases not matched to a gene. CDR3 DNA: TGTGCCAGCAGCTTCCCGACAGGGGTCACTGAAGCTTTCTTT. Translating it yields CASSFPTGVTEAFF.

The chain carries TRBV7-2 and TRBJ2-1; the D gene is possibly TRBD1 (6 bases). CDR1 and CDR2 (germline): SGHTA, FQGNSA. The V end was cut by 5 bases, the J end by 6 bases, with 17 bases between. The CDR3 length is 15 residues. The CDR3, as DNA: TGTGCCAGCAGCCAGTCCAGGGGCCGGGGCAATGAGCAGTTCTTC. This translates into CASSQSRGRGNEQFF.

This rearrangement joins TRBV28 to TRBJ1-6; D remains unclear. CDR3 size: 15 residues. V lost 2 bases to trimming and J lost 4 bases, with 9 bases between them. In germline, CDR1 is MDHEN, CDR2 SYDVKM. The CDR3 is CASSLREKYNSPLHF. CDR3 sequence (DNA): TGTGCCAGCAGTTTAAGGGAGAAGTATAATTCACCCCTCCACTTT.

In DNA form, the CDR3 reads TGTGCCAGCAGCTTGGCCGCGACTAGCGGGTCGCACAGCAATGAGCAGTTCTTC. Amino acid sequence: CASSLAATSGSHSNEQFF. The chain is built from TRBV5-4 and TRBJ2-1, with TRBD2 identical over 10 bases. V lost 0 bases and J lost 6; bases outside the gene matches: 12. The CDR3 has 18 residues. Germline lookup yields CDR1 SGHNT and CDR2 YYREEE (reference sequence).

This rearrangement joins TRBV27 to TRBJ2-3; D is unresolved. The length of the CDR3 is 15 residues. Germline assignment: CDR1 MNHEY and CDR2 SMNVEV (reference sequence). Between the trimmed V and J ends, which lost 2 bases and 0 bases, there was a span of 9 bases. CDR3 sequence reads: CASSLESGSTDTQYF. The DNA of the CDR3 is TGTGCCAGCAGTTTAGAATCCGGGAGCACAGATACGCAGTATTTT.

The V and J genes are TRBV15 and TRBJ2-3, with D maybe TRBD2 (5 bases). V was clipped by 3 bases and J by 9 bases, with 13 bases between them. The CDR3 consists of 13 residues. Germline lookup yields CDR1 LNHNV and CDR2 YYDKDF (reference sequence). Written as DNA, the CDR3 is TGTGCCACCAGCAGTCCTGGAGGAAGCACGCAGTATTTT. Protein: CATSSPGGSTQYF.

V and J are TRBV7-9 and TRBJ2-7, with D perhaps matching TRBD1 (7 bases). Germline values: CDR1 SEHNR, CDR2 FQNEAQ (reference sequence). Trimming pared 4 bases from V and 3 bases from J, leaving 19 bases between. The CDR3 runs 16 residues. This CDR3 is CASSSTGAAGLYEQYF. In DNA, the CDR3 is TGTGCCAGCAGCTCCACAGGGGCAGCGGGCCTCTACGAGCAGTACTTC.

The chain carries TRBV28 and TRBJ1-1, with unresolved D. The germline gives CDR1 MDHEN, CDR2 SYDVKM. The CDR3 runs 13 residues. Trimming stripped 4 bases from V and 4 bases from J, with 10 bases between. CDR3 in amino acids: CASSWASATEAFF. The CDR3 DNA follows: TGTGCCAGCAGTTGGGCGAGTGCCACTGAAGCTTTCTTT.

The chain couples TRBV28 to TRBJ2-1; tentatively, D is TRBD2 (5 bases). The germline V gene has CDR1 MDHEN and CDR2 SYDVKM. Trimming stripped 3 bases from V and 0 bases from J, with 18 bases between. CDR3 length equals 18 residues. Here the CDR3 reads CASSFPSRRVSSYNEQFF. CDR3 coding DNA: TGTGCCAGCAGTTTCCCGTCGAGGCGGGTGAGCTCCTACAATGAGCAGTTCTTC.

A few counts support this clone. The chain links TRBV29-1 to TRBJ2-3, with a tentative D call TRBD1 (6 bases). The CDR3 runs 13 residues. With 6 bases removed from V and 1 base from J, the gap between germline ends came to 11 bases. Per the germline V gene, CDR1 is SQVTM and CDR2 is ANQGSEA. CDR3 amino acids: CSVPSGGTDTQYF. In DNA, the CDR3 is TGCAGCGTACCTTCAGGGGGCACAGATACGCAGTATTTT.

The chain uses TRBV2 and TRBJ2-3, with D hard to call. CDR1 is SNHLY, CDR2 FYNNEI, per germline. The V and J ends lost 5 bases and 2 bases respectively, with 17 bases between them. The CDR3 extends over 16 amino acids. CDR3 in DNA: TGTGCCAGCAGTATTATTTCCCTCCGAGCCACAGATACGCAGTATTTT. It is translated as CASSIISLRATDTQYF.

This rearrangement joins TRBV6-6 to TRBJ1-2, with TRBD1 as a possible D gene (6 bases). This CDR3 has 14 amino acids. Germline CDR1 is MNHNY and CDR2 is SVGAGI (reference sequence). V was shortened by 5 bases and J by 0 bases, with 10 bases between the two germline ends. CDR3 loop: CASSTGFSNYGYTF. The CDR3 DNA is TGTGCCAGCAGTACAGGGTTTTCTAACTATGGCTACACCTTC.